This passage covers 22 T cell receptor beta chains from one sample sequenced in a study of control samples from healthy donors and cancer patients. The data were produced by immunoSEQ multiplex PCR, yet TCRdb's version contains in-frame clones alone and is incomplete. There are 90,000 to 150,000 clones in the sample; around 88% occur only once, and roughly 3.3% lies in the top ten. What was sequenced was blood. These receptors were collected from a man aged 40-49 years in good health.

The sample holds a few counts of this clone. V is TRBV14 and J is TRBJ1-5, with D uncertain. Germline V gene lookup returns CDR1 SGHDN and CDR2 FVKESK. The V gene lost 0 bases and the J gene lost 10 bases, with 10 bases spanning the gap. The CDR3 has 13 residues. This chain's CDR3 is CASSQDEGAPQHF. CDR3 nucleotide sequence: TGTGCCAGCAGCCAAGATGAGGGAGCACCCCAGCATTTT.

The rearrangement joins TRBV9 to TRBJ1-1; weak D call: TRBD1 (6 bases). CDR3 length: 15 residues. The V gene's germline CDR1 is SGDLS and CDR2 YYNGEE. V gave up 2 bases and J gave up 6 bases, with 17 bases separating them. The CDR3 DNA sequence: TGTGCCAGCAGCGTCGGTCAGGGGCTCAGGGCTGAAGCTTTCTTT. It codes for CASSVGQGLRAEAFF.

This clone was picked up one time. J is TRBJ2-7 and V is TRBV24-1, with TRBD2 as a possible D gene (6 bases). The CDR3 sequence is 13 residues long. Trimming stripped 1 base from V and 7 bases from J, with 10 bases between. Germline V gene lookup returns CDR1 KGHDR and CDR2 SFDVKD. The CDR3 nucleotides are TGTGCCACCAGTGATTTCAGGGAGGAGGAGCAGTACTTC. This gives the protein CATSDFREEEQYF.

This clone was counted a single time. The gene calls are TRBV5-6 and TRBJ2-7; D may match TRBD1 or TRBD2 (5 bases each). The CDR3 totals 14 residues. The V and J ends lost 5 bases and 2 bases respectively, with 14 bases between them. From germline, CDR1 is SGHDT and CDR2 YYEEEE. The CDR3 region is CASSPVGTPYEQYF. The CDR3 bases are TGTGCCAGCAGTCCAGTGGGGACCCCCTACGAGCAGTACTTC.

The J gene is TRBJ2-7, the V gene TRBV6-5, with D unclear. Germline loops: CDR1 MNHEY, CDR2 SVGAGI. The CDR3 is 11 amino acids. Between the trimmed V and J ends, which lost 6 bases and 3 bases, there was a span of 6 bases. The CDR3 DNA is TGTGCCAGCAGGGTGAGCTACGAGCAGTACTTC. Translating it yields CASRVSYEQYF.

This clone was observed once. CDR3 DNA sequence: TGCGCCAGCAGCTTGGGTATAGGGGGTACAGATACGCAGTATTTT. Protein sequence: CASSLGIGGTDTQYF. The chain couples TRBV5-1 to TRBJ2-3; maybe TRBD1 (6 bases). The CDR3 is 15 residues long. Germline V gene data show CDR1 as SGHRS and CDR2 as YFSETQ. The V end was cut by 0 bases, the J end by 3 bases, with 11 bases between.

The rearrangement joins TRBV9 to TRBJ2-5; D is unclear. In germline, CDR1 is SGDLS, CDR2 YYNGEE. V was pared by 1 base and J by 5 bases, with 9 bases between. This CDR3 is 13 amino acids long. The CDR3 here is CASSVMGLETQYF. CDR3 nucleotide sequence: TGTGCCAGCAGCGTAATGGGTTTGGAGACCCAGTACTTC.

The chain recombines TRBV5-1 with TRBJ1-1; D gene uncertain. Germline-derived CDR1 and CDR2 are SGHRS and YFSETQ. CDR3 length: 15 residues. The V gene lost 0 bases and the J gene lost 0 bases, with 9 bases spanning the gap. The CDR3 is CASSLVPGMNTEAFF. The DNA of the CDR3 is TGCGCCAGCAGCTTGGTTCCAGGCATGAACACTGAAGCTTTCTTT.

This chain links TRBV6-5 with TRBJ1-1, with 9 bases aligning to TRBD1. The ends lost 6 bases at V and 8 bases at J; junction bases unmatched: 4. Germline CDR1 and CDR2: MNHEY and SVGAGI. This CDR3 has 12 amino acids. Here the CDR3 reads CASRRTGAEAFF. The DNA of the CDR3 is TGTGCCAGCAGAAGGACAGGGGCCGAAGCTTTCTTT.

The chain joins TRBV7-9 to TRBJ2-7; D not resolved. Per germline, CDR1 SEHNR and CDR2 FQNEAQ (reference sequence). The CDR3 sequence is 12 residues long. Trimming left V 11 bases short and J 3 bases short, with 14 bases between. The CDR3 here is CAVGLPNYEQYF. For the CDR3, the DNA is TGTGCCGTCGGCCTACCCAACTACGAGCAGTACTTC.

The rearrangement links TRBV5-1 to TRBJ1-2; TRBD1 aligns across 9 bases. Losses at the gene ends were 0 bases for V and 2 bases for J; bases not matched to a gene: 8. CDR3 length equals 17 residues. CDR1 is SGHRS, CDR2 YFSETQ, per germline. This CDR3 reads CASSLAYVGQGNYGYTF. CDR3 sequence (DNA): TGCGCCAGCAGCTTGGCCTACGTCGGACAGGGGAACTATGGCTACACCTTC.

The V call is TRBV5-1, the J call TRBJ2-3, with no clear D. CDR1 is SGHRS, CDR2 YFSETQ, per germline. The CDR3 covers 14 residues. The V end lost 4 bases, the J end lost 4 bases, and 13 bases lay between the germline ends. The CDR3 region is CASSPGPSSDTQYF. The CDR3 DNA sequence: TGCGCCAGCAGCCCCGGCCCGTCGTCAGATACGCAGTATTTT. The whole variable domain, remainder taken from reference TRBV5-1 and TRBJ2-3, is KAGVTQTPRYLIKTRGQQVTLSCSPISGHRSVSWYQQTPGQGLQFLFEYFSETQRNKGNFPGRFSGRQFSNSRSEMNVSTLELGDSALYLCASSPGPSSDTQYFGPGTRLTVL.

V usage is TRBV4-1 and J usage is TRBJ2-5; no clear D. Germline V gene lookup returns CDR1 MGHRA and CDR2 YSYEKL. The CDR3 runs 13 residues. Trimming stripped 4 bases from V and 2 bases from J, with 8 bases between. The CDR3 DNA sequence: TGCGCCAGCAGCCCCCTGGGGCAAGAGACCCAGTACTTC. Amino acids: CASSPLGQETQYF.

The CDR3 protein is CASSYSGGGRYNEQFF. CDR3 DNA sequence: TGTGCCAGCAGTTACTCTGGCGGGGGGCGCTACAATGAGCAGTTCTTC. The genes are TRBV6-2 or TRBV6-3 and TRBJ2-1; the match to TRBD2 covers 8 bases. This CDR3 spans 16 amino acids. Germline trimming cut 0 bases from V and 3 bases from J; bases unmatched to any gene: 4. Germline assignment: CDR1 MNHEY and CDR2 SVGEGT.

The V gene is TRBV6-5, the J gene TRBJ1-2; the match to TRBD1 covers 8 bases. J was trimmed by 1 base and V by 7 bases; bases with no gene match: 8. The CDR3 has 15 amino acids. CDR1 is MNHEY and CDR2 is SVGAGI in the germline V gene. The CDR3 DNA sequence: TGTGCCAGCAACCCAACAGGGGGTTTTAACTATGGCTACACCTTC. Translation gives CASNPTGGFNYGYTF.

The V and J genes are TRBV15 and TRBJ1-1, with 10 bases matching TRBD1. CDR3 length equals 14 residues. CDR1 is LNHNV and CDR2 is YYDKDF in the germline V gene (reference sequence). V shed 5 bases and J 6 bases; nucleotides not matched to a gene: 6. The CDR3 protein is CATSRQGAWAEAFF. DNA for the CDR3: TGTGCCACCAGCCGACAGGGGGCTTGGGCTGAAGCTTTCTTT.

This clone was observed once. V and J are TRBV3-1 (or the pseudogene TRBV3-2) and TRBJ1-3; D not resolved. CDR3 length equals 17 residues. Germline V gene lookup returns CDR1 LGHDT and CDR2 YNNKEL (reference sequence). V was trimmed by 0 bases and J by 4 bases, leaving 16 bases between them. The CDR3 protein is CASSQDYAAHFGNTIYF. The DNA for the CDR3 is TGTGCCAGCAGCCAAGACTACGCCGCCCACTTCGGAAACACCATATATTTT.

This clone was picked up one time. This chain connects TRBV7-2 to TRBJ1-3; D may be TRBD1 (5 bases). V lost 5 bases to trimming and J lost 4 bases, with 18 bases between them. Germline-derived CDR1 and CDR2 are SGHTA and FQGNSA. The CDR3 is 16 amino acids. CDR3 coding DNA: TGTGCCAGCAGCGAATACAGGTCCCCCGCCGGAAACACCATATATTTT. Translating it yields CASSEYRSPAGNTIYF. Complete variable domain (other parts from reference TRBV7-2 and TRBJ1-3): GAGVSQSPSNKVTEKGKDVELRCDPISGHTALYWYRQSLGQGLEFLIYFQGNSAPDKSGLPSDRFSAERTGGSVSTLTIQRTQQEDSAVYLCASSEYRSPAGNTIYFGEGSWLTVV.

The chain carries TRBV5-1 and TRBJ2-3; 8 positions match TRBD2. After removal of 4 bases from V and 4 bases from J, the junction contained 5 bases not matched to a gene. This CDR3 is built from 14 residues. Per the germline V gene, CDR1 is SGHRS and CDR2 is YFSETQ. CDR3 in DNA: TGCGCCAGCAGCCCAGGGACTAGGGCAGATACGCAGTATTTT. Its protein product is CASSPGTRADTQYF.

The chain has TRBV18 and TRBJ1-4; no clear D gene. The CDR3 contains 17 residues. V was trimmed by 3 bases and J by 0 bases, leaving 14 bases between them. Germline values: CDR1 KGHSH, CDR2 LQKENI. CDR3 coding DNA: TGTGCCAGCTCACCGGAAGGAAAGCGGGCAACTAATGAAAAACTGTTTTTT. It codes for CASSPEGKRATNEKLFF.

This clone was picked up one time. The rearrangement joins TRBV29-1 to TRBJ1-5; TRBD1 aligns across 8 bases. From germline, CDR1 is SQVTM and CDR2 ANQGSEA. This CDR3 region has 13 residues. Unmatched junction bases numbered 5, after V lost 6 bases and J lost 4 bases. CDR3 DNA sequence: TGCAGCGTCGGACAGGGCCTTAATCAGCCCCAGCATTTT. Amino acids: CSVGQGLNQPQHF.

The J gene is TRBJ1-2, the V gene TRBV9; TRBD1 matches at 9 bases. The CDR3 is made up of 15 amino acids. With V trimmed by 5 bases and J by 5 bases, 10 bases remained unmatched. Germline V gene sequence: CDR1 SGDLS, CDR2 YYNGEE. This CDR3 reads CASSPGQGMKYGYTF. CDR3 DNA: TGTGCCAGCAGTCCGGGACAGGGAATGAAGTATGGCTACACCTTC.